This T cell receptor beta chain was captured by sequencing in a study of a mutant IDH1 vaccine in newly diagnosed glioma. Across the study: Patients had received radiotherapy, temozolomide, or both previously, most receiving both.

Time point indicated: week 35, safety follow-up. The vaccine gave 300 ug of a 20-mer mutant IDH1 peptide subcutaneously per dose. The germline CDR1 and CDR2 sequences are SGHNT and YYREEE (reference sequence). The CDR3 is made up of 17 amino acids. J lost 0 bases, V lost 4 bases, and 5 bases had no gene match. This clone was seen just once. Its antigen is unidentified. The data were produced by immunoSEQ multiplex PCR, yet TCRdb's version contains in-frame clones alone and is incomplete. The sample has approximately 45,000 clones, roughly 92% seen once; the top ten hold roughly 2.3%. The sample here was PBMCs, taken from a glioma patient whose treatment included an IDH1 peptide vaccine. The rearrangement links TRBV5-4 to TRBJ2-6, with TRBD1 identical over 9 bases. This receptor was identified in a man aged 50-59 years with glioma. The CDR3 here is CASSTRDRASGANVLTF. As DNA, the CDR3 is TGTGCCAGCAGCACCCGGGACAGGGCCTCTGGGGCCAACGTCCTGACTTTC.